The 27 T cell receptor beta chains below all came from one sample that was sequenced in a study of blood T cell repertoires in COVID-19. The assay was immunoSEQ multiplex PCR, and TCRdb's table has in-frame clones only and misses some. The sample contains about 200,000 clones, 80% to 90% of which appear only once. Sample: PBMCs or T cells enriched from blood (not recorded which). All receptors come from a woman aged 40 to 50 with acute COVID-19.

The chain carries TRBV28 and TRBJ2-1; a weak D match, TRBD2 (6 bases). V shed 5 bases and J shed 0 bases, with 17 bases lying between them. Germline V gives CDR1 MDHEN, CDR2 SYDVKM. The CDR3 has 17 residues. CDR3 loop: CASSPGDFRPSYNEQFF. The CDR3 bases are TGTGCCAGCAGTCCGGGGGACTTCCGTCCCTCCTACAATGAGCAGTTCTTC.

The chain is built from TRBV7-4 and TRBJ1-4; TRBD1 is a possible D gene (5 bases). Trimming removed 3 bases at V and 0 bases at J, with 8 bases between. Germline CDR1 reads SGHVT; CDR2 reads SQSDAQ. The CDR3 spans 15 residues. CDR3 sequence: CASSLNRTTNEKLFF. The DNA of the CDR3 is TGTGCCAGCAGCTTGAACAGGACAACTAATGAAAAACTGTTTTTT.

The J gene is TRBJ2-7, the V gene TRBV11-2; the match to TRBD2 covers 14 bases. J gave up 4 bases and V 1 base, and 6 bases lay outside the gene matches. The germline V gene encodes CDR1 SGHAT and CDR2 FQNNGV. The CDR3 totals 17 residues. CDR3 DNA sequence: TGTGCCAGCAGCTTAGGACCCGGGACTAGCGGGAGATACGAGCAGTACTTC. Its protein is CASSLGPGTSGRYEQYF.

This clone was picked up a small number of times. The V gene is TRBV7-3, the J gene TRBJ2-7; TRBD1 aligns across 7 bases. V lost 5 bases and J lost 5; bases outside the gene matches: 6. The CDR3 covers 13 residues. Germline loops: CDR1 SGHTA, CDR2 FQGTGA. The CDR3 DNA sequence: TGTGCCAGCAGCCTCGCCACAGGGGACGAGCAGTACTTC. Its protein product is CASSLATGDEQYF.

The chain couples TRBV5-3 to TRBJ2-1; D possibly corresponds to TRBD1 (6 bases). TRBV5-3 is designated an ORF whose function remains uncertain. With 4 bases removed from V and 12 bases from J, the gap between germline ends came to 20 bases. The CDR3 sequence is 14 residues long. CDR3 nucleotides: TGTGCCAGAAGCCTAGGGACCTCCAGAGGGGGGCAGTTCTTC. Translating gives CARSLGTSRGGQFF.

V and J are TRBV5-1 and TRBJ2-3; tentatively, D is TRBD1 (7 bases). Germline CDR1 is SGHRS and CDR2 is YFSETQ. This CDR3 spans 17 amino acids. Trimming removed 4 bases at V and 0 bases at J, with 18 bases between. In DNA, the CDR3 is TGCGCCAGCAGCGTAGGCAGGGGGGCAGCTAGCACAGATACGCAGTATTTT. It is translated as CASSVGRGAASTDTQYF.

This clone was counted a single time. The rearrangement uses TRBV5-8 and TRBJ1-5; TRBD1 is a possible D gene (5 bases). Per germline, CDR1 SGHTS and CDR2 YDEGEE. The CDR3 runs 15 residues. V was shortened by 1 base and J by 2 bases, with 10 bases between the two germline ends. The CDR3 reads CASSLRGTGNQPQHF. In nucleotides, the CDR3 is TGTGCCAGCAGCTTGCGGGGGACGGGCAATCAGCCCCAGCATTTT.

This clone was seen once. The CDR3 DNA follows: TGTGCCAGCAGCCAAGACCTCGAGACCCAGTACTTC. Translated: CASSQDLETQYF. The rearrangement joins TRBV3-1 (or the pseudogene TRBV3-2) to TRBJ2-5, with D uncertain. V was clipped by 0 bases and J by 5 bases, with 4 bases between them. The CDR3 consists of 12 residues. From germline, CDR1 is LGHDT and CDR2 YNNKEL (reference sequence).

The J gene is TRBJ2-1, the V gene TRBV24-1, with TRBD1 matching over 8 bases. Unmatched junction bases numbered 3, after V lost 5 bases and J lost 1 base. CDR1 KGHDR and CDR2 SFDVKD come from the germline V gene. The CDR3 sequence is 15 residues long. The CDR3 loop is CATSAQGASYNEQFF. The CDR3 DNA sequence: TGTGCCACCAGTGCCCAGGGGGCATCCTACAATGAGCAGTTCTTC.

J is TRBJ2-1 and V is TRBV6-5; 8 bases are shared with TRBD2. J lost 7 bases, V lost 0 bases, and 8 bases had no gene match. Looked up from germline, CDR1 is MNHEY and CDR2 is SVGAGI. The length of the CDR3 is 16 residues. The CDR3, as DNA: TGTGCCAGCAGTTACTCACCTGGCGGGAGGAGAAATGAGCAGTTCTTC. Protein product: CASSYSPGGRRNEQFF.

The CDR3 sequence: CASSLVQASFYGYTF. The CDR3, as DNA: TGTGCCAGCAGCTTGGTACAGGCCTCCTTCTATGGCTACACCTTC. The chain recombines TRBV5-5 with TRBJ1-2, with a possible D match to TRBD1 (5 bases). CDR3 size: 15 residues. Germline loops: CDR1 SGHKS, CDR2 YYEKEE (reference sequence). Between the trimmed V and J ends, which lost 0 bases and 4 bases, there was a span of 13 bases.

The V call is TRBV7-9, the J call TRBJ2-7; 7 nucleotides agree with TRBD2. With V trimmed by 1 base and J by 3 bases, 3 bases remained unmatched. The CDR3 sequence is 14 residues long. The germline gives CDR1 SEHNR, CDR2 FQNEAQ (reference sequence). The CDR3 here is CASSLVGGSYEQYF. The CDR3 nucleotides read TGTGCCAGCAGCTTAGTTGGCGGGAGCTACGAGCAGTACTTC. The full variable domain, rest sourced from reference TRBV7-9 and TRBJ2-7, is DTGVSQNPRHKITKRGQNVTFRCDPISEHNRLYWYRQTLGQGPEFLTYFQNEAQLEKSRLLSDRFSAERPKGSFSTLEIQRTEQGDSAMYLCASSLVGGSYEQYFGPGTRLTVT.

This clone showed up just once. V is TRBV11-3 and J is TRBJ2-1; D unresolved. Looked up from germline, CDR1 is SGHNT and CDR2 is YENEEA. This CDR3 region has 14 residues. The V end lost 3 bases, the J end lost 10 bases, and 16 bases lay between the germline ends. The CDR3 DNA follows: TGTGCCAGCAGCTTTGGCCCTGAACAGTTCGAGCAGTTCTTC. This encodes CASSFGPEQFEQFF.

The sample holds a few counts of this clone. This chain connects TRBV24-1 to TRBJ1-2; D remains unclear. The CDR3 has 15 amino acids. Trimming removed 7 bases from V and 6 bases from J, with 20 bases in between. Germline V gives CDR1 KGHDR, CDR2 SFDVKD. The CDR3 spells CATRSTRSGSNGYTF. In nucleotides, the CDR3 is TGTGCCACCAGATCGACCCGGAGCGGGTCAAATGGCTACACCTTC.

This chain uses TRBV13 with TRBJ2-3, with D unresolved. Between the trimmed V and J ends, which lost 4 bases and 1 base, there was a span of 9 bases. The germline V gene encodes CDR1 PRHDT and CDR2 FYEKMQ (reference sequence). This CDR3 contains 14 residues. Here the CDR3 DNA reads TGTGCCAGCAGCTCCGGGTCGGGCACAGATACGCAGTATTTT. This sequence encodes CASSSGSGTDTQYF.

The chain uses TRBV7-3 and TRBJ2-2; weak D call: TRBD2 (6 bases). Per germline, CDR1 SGHTA and CDR2 FQGTGA. V was clipped by 5 bases and J by 4 bases, with 20 bases between them. This CDR3 has 17 amino acids. CDR3 DNA sequence: TGTGCCAGCAGCCATGGTCCGGACTATAACTTCACCGGGGAGCTGTTTTTT. Encoded protein: CASSHGPDYNFTGELFF. Supplemented by reference TRBV7-3 and TRBJ2-2, the full variable domain reads GAGVSQTPSNKVTEKGKYVELRCDPISGHTALYWYRQSLGQGPEFLIYFQGTGAADDSGLPNDRFFAVRPEGSVSTLKIQRTERGDSAVYLCASSHGPDYNFTGELFFGEGSRLTVL.

The sample holds a few counts of this clone. V and J are TRBV6-6 and TRBJ2-3; D uncertain. The ends were cut back, 2 bases at V and 0 bases at J, with 12 bases in the middle. Germline CDR1 reads MNHNY; CDR2 reads SVGAGI (reference sequence). The CDR3 is 16 residues long. CDR3 amino acids: CASSYSSTPSTDTQYF. CDR3 nucleotide sequence: TGTGCCAGCAGTTACAGTTCAACACCTAGCACAGATACGCAGTATTTT.

The rearrangement links TRBV3-1 (or the pseudogene TRBV3-2) to TRBJ2-7; TRBD2 matches at 15 bases. The V segment lost 4 bases and the J segment 5 bases; nucleotides outside the gene matches: 3. The germline V gene encodes CDR1 LGHDT and CDR2 YNNKEL (reference sequence). This CDR3 spans 15 amino acids. The CDR3 region is CASSPGTSGRNEQYF. CDR3 nucleotides: TGTGCCAGCAGCCCCGGGACTAGCGGGAGGAACGAGCAGTACTTC.

The chain employs TRBV27 and TRBJ1-1, with 9 bases aligning to TRBD1. V gave up 6 bases and J gave up 1 base; unmatched junction bases: 12. CDR1 and CDR2 (germline): MNHEY, SMNVEV (reference sequence). CDR3 length: 17 amino acids. CDR3 nucleotide sequence: TGTGCCAGCAGGCTTAGTGGACAGGGGAATGGGAACACTGAAGCTTTCTTT. It codes for CASRLSGQGNGNTEAFF.

This chain joins TRBV28 and TRBJ1-2, with TRBD1 matching 8 bases. This CDR3 spans 16 amino acids. Germline assignment: CDR1 MDHEN and CDR2 SYDVKM. Losses at the gene ends were 2 bases for V and 6 bases for J; bases not matched to a gene: 11. In DNA form, the CDR3 reads TGTGCCAGCAGTTTAGCCTACGGACAGGGAAGGGATGGCTACACCTTC. It translates to CASSLAYGQGRDGYTF.

V is TRBV15 and J is TRBJ1-3; D unclear. This CDR3 contains 14 residues. Per the germline V gene, CDR1 is LNHNV and CDR2 is YYDKDF (reference sequence). V was clipped by 5 bases and J by 4 bases, with 12 bases between them. CDR3 sequence: CATSRTVTGNTIYF. CDR3 nucleotides: TGTGCCACCAGCCGTACAGTAACAGGAAACACCATATATTTT.

This chain links TRBV4-1 with TRBJ2-5; 8 nucleotides match TRBD2. V shed 0 bases and J 5 bases; nucleotides not matched to a gene: 5. This CDR3 is built from 15 residues. Per the germline V gene, CDR1 is MGHRA and CDR2 is YSYEKL. CDR3 sequence: CASSQDGGVWETQYF. The CDR3 nucleotides are TGCGCCAGCAGCCAAGACGGGGGGGTCTGGGAGACCCAGTACTTC.

The genes are TRBV3-1 (or the pseudogene TRBV3-2) and TRBJ2-7, with D possibly TRBD2 on 6 matching bases. CDR3 length equals 16 residues. CDR1 is LGHDT, CDR2 YNNKEL, per germline (reference sequence). V was cut by 7 bases and J by 4 bases, with 23 bases left in between. The CDR3 DNA follows: TGTGCCAGCAAGAAAGGAGGGCGGGATAGTCCTTACGAGCAGTACTTC. This encodes CASKKGGRDSPYEQYF.

The chain employs TRBV27 and TRBJ2-7; D unclear. Looked up from germline, CDR1 is MNHEY and CDR2 is SMNVEV (reference sequence). This CDR3 region has 12 residues. V lost 9 bases, J lost 3 bases, and 12 bases lay in between. The CDR3 sequence is CASSTRSYEQYF. DNA for the CDR3: TGTGCCAGTAGTACAAGGAGCTACGAGCAGTACTTC.

This chain joins TRBV9 and TRBJ1-2, with D perhaps matching TRBD1 (6 bases). This CDR3 has 12 residues. V was shortened by 3 bases and J by 9 bases, with 12 bases between the two germline ends. CDR1 SGDLS and CDR2 YYNGEE come from the germline V gene. CDR3 sequence (DNA): TGTGCCAGCAGCGGGGGCGGGGGCAGCTACACCTTC. Translated, it gives CASSGGGGSYTF.

This clone occurred once. The chain joins TRBV29-1 to TRBJ2-1, with D maybe TRBD2 (7 bases). V lost 6 bases to trimming and J lost 0 bases, with 24 bases between them. The CDR3 spans 18 residues. Germline CDR1 reads SQVTM; CDR2 reads ANQGSEA. The CDR3 protein is CSVTTGGGSMSSYNEQFF. The DNA of the CDR3 is TGCAGCGTCACTACGGGGGGCGGCTCAATGAGCTCCTACAATGAGCAGTTCTTC.

The sample holds a few counts of this clone. This chain connects TRBV5-1 to TRBJ2-3; tentatively, D is TRBD2 (6 bases). Germline CDR1 is SGHRS and CDR2 is YFSETQ. The CDR3 runs 16 residues. V was cut by 1 base and J by 2 bases, with 14 bases left in between. CDR3 protein: CASSLRSGRPTDTQYF. The CDR3 DNA follows: TGCGCCAGCAGCTTGCGTAGCGGCCGACCCACAGATACGCAGTATTTT.